What follows are 18 T cell receptor beta chains derived from one specimen sequenced in a study of identical twins. Using its own MiXCR run on the 5' RACE reads, TCRdb lists one record per CDR3 protein. The data show under 900,000 distinct CDR3 sequences, around a sixth seen once. The same data also went into a second study, on T cells expressing NK-cell markers.

Sequenced input: PBMCs. All receptors derive from a woman aged 18-29 years in good health.

The rearrangement joins TRBV18 to TRBJ1-4, with D perhaps matching TRBD1 (5 bases). This CDR3 region has 14 residues. The germline V gene encodes CDR1 KGHSH and CDR2 LQKENI. The V and J ends lost 6 bases and 5 bases respectively, with 13 bases between them. The DNA for the CDR3 is TGTGCCAGCTCGAACCGGGACGGGAATGAAAAACTGTTTTTT. Translating gives CASSNRDGNEKLFF.

This clonotype has just one count. CDR3 sequence (DNA): TGCGCCAGCAGGCCCGGTGGTAGCGGGGACTACGAGCAGTACTTC. Translated: CASRPGGSGDYEQYF. The V gene is TRBV10-2, the J gene TRBJ2-7; 8 bases match TRBD2. V dropped 6 bases and J dropped 3; count of bases not matched to a gene: 10. Germline V gene lookup returns CDR1 WSHSY and CDR2 SAAADI. The CDR3 covers 15 residues.

This clonotype showed up just a few times. This chain links TRBV12-3 or TRBV12-4 with TRBJ1-1; a possible D gene is TRBD1 (5 bases). The CDR3 has 15 amino acids. Trimming stripped 6 bases from V and 2 bases from J, with 16 bases between. CDR3 in DNA: TGTGCCAGCAGCCCCTTAGGGGAGAGAAACACTGAAGCTTTCTTT. Protein product: CASSPLGERNTEAFF.

This clonotype was seen at least ten times. Written as DNA, the CDR3 is TGTGCCAGCAGCTTCTCTATGAACACTGAAGCTTTCTTT. Translated, it gives CASSFSMNTEAFF. The chain carries TRBV12-3 or TRBV12-4 and TRBJ1-1, with D unresolved. The V gene lost 6 bases and the J gene lost 0 bases, with 8 bases spanning the gap. The CDR3 totals 13 residues.

Turning to this clonotype: A junction boundary mismatches the germline segment, possibly from a read error. The chain has TRBV7-8 and TRBJ2-7; 11 nucleotides align to TRBD1. CDR1 and CDR2 (germline): SGHVS, FQNEAQ. The CDR3 consists of 15 residues. In nucleotides, the CDR3 is TGTGCCAGCAGCTTTATGGACAGGGGGCTATACGACCAGTACTTC. Amino acid sequence: CASSFMDRGLYDQYF.

This chain uses TRBV10-3 with TRBJ2-2, with D possibly matching TRBD2 (5 bases). Germline lookup yields CDR1 ENHRY and CDR2 SYGVKD. V lost 8 bases and J 2 bases, leaving 21 bases between the germline ends. The CDR3 extends over 17 amino acids. The CDR3 sequence: CAIRPNGREGNTGELFF. The CDR3 nucleotides are TGTGCCATCCGACCAAACGGACGAGAGGGTAACACCGGGGAGCTGTTTTTT.

This rearrangement joins TRBV1 to TRBJ2-1; no check of the table's D call, TRBD1, against the DNA was made. TRBV1 is flagged as a pseudogene. The CDR3 has 21 residues. CDR3 DNA sequence: TGCACCAGCAGCCAACAAAATAGACAGGGCTCCTTTATGGGATTTAACAATGAGCAGTTCTTC. Protein product: CTSSQQNRQGSFMGFNNEQFF.

Only a few counts were recorded for this clonotype. The chain joins TRBV20-1 to TRBJ2-1; D uncertain. V lost 6 bases and J lost 7, with 19 bases in between. The CDR3 is made up of 14 amino acids. Germline loops: CDR1 DFQATT, CDR2 SNEGSKA (reference sequence). The CDR3 spells CSAPTAPFGNEQFF. The CDR3 nucleotides read TGCAGTGCGCCGACTGCCCCCTTCGGGAATGAGCAGTTCTTC.

The chain uses TRBV7-2 and TRBJ1-5; weak D call: TRBD1 (6 bases). V dropped 2 bases and J dropped 7 bases, with 15 bases sitting between them. CDR3 length: 15 amino acids. Germline-derived CDR1 and CDR2 are SGHTA and FQGNSA. The CDR3 reads CASSLRTAVRQPQHF. In DNA, the CDR3 is TGTGCCAGCAGCTTAAGGACAGCTGTAAGACAGCCCCAGCATTTT.

V is TRBV5-1 and J is TRBJ1-2; no definite D call. CDR3 size: 16 residues. The germline V gene encodes CDR1 SGHRS and CDR2 YFSETQ. With 0 bases removed from V and 4 bases from J, the gap between germline ends came to 16 bases. The CDR3: CASSLAWEHSRYGYTF. The CDR3 DNA sequence: TGCGCCAGCAGCTTGGCCTGGGAACACTCACGCTATGGCTACACCTTC.

There are a few counts of this clonotype. The chain combines TRBV6-6 with TRBJ2-7, with D tentatively TRBD1 (6 bases). Germline CDR1 reads MNHNY; CDR2 reads SVGAGI (reference sequence). Trimming removed 5 bases at V and 6 bases at J, with 11 bases between. This CDR3 comprises 12 residues. For the CDR3, the DNA is TGTGCCAGCAGTACAGGGTCTAGCGAGCAGTACTTC. Its translation is CASSTGSSEQYF.

The chain couples TRBV20-1 to TRBJ2-7; the D is unclear. This CDR3 region has 14 residues. CDR1 is DFQATT, CDR2 SNEGSKA, per germline (reference sequence). V was cut by 3 bases and J by 6 bases, with 18 bases left in between. Written as DNA, the CDR3 is TGCAGTGCTAGCGAAAAGATCGTTATCCCCGAGCAGTACTTC. This encodes CSASEKIVIPEQYF.

V is TRBV24-1 and J is TRBJ2-3; 13 positions agree with TRBD2. The CDR3 sequence is 16 residues long. The V and J ends lost 4 bases and 5 bases, in that order; junction bases with no gene match: 5. CDR1 and CDR2 (germline): KGHDR, SFDVKD. The CDR3 nucleotides read TGTGCCACCAGTGAAGGACTAGCGGGAGAGCTAGATACGCAGTATTTT. Translated: CATSEGLAGELDTQYF.

The chain employs TRBV5-1 and TRBJ2-2; no reliable D call. Germline-derived CDR1 and CDR2 are SGHRS and YFSETQ. The CDR3 runs to 13 residues. V was cut by 4 bases and J by 6 bases, with 10 bases left in between. The CDR3, as DNA: TGCGCCAGCAGCCACGAAGGAGCCGGGGAGCTGTTTTTT. It yields the protein CASSHEGAGELFF.

The chain carries TRBV20-1 and TRBJ2-5, with 8 bases matching TRBD2. The junction had 9 bases not matched to a gene; V was cut back by 4 bases and J by 5 bases. This CDR3 is 14 amino acids long. Germline lookup yields CDR1 DFQATT and CDR2 SNEGSKA (reference sequence). CDR3 protein: CSAKISGSTETQYF. In DNA, the CDR3 is TGCAGTGCTAAAATCAGCGGGAGCACGGAGACCCAGTACTTC.

The chain recombines TRBV20-1 with TRBJ2-2; TRBD2 matches 10 bases. Per germline, CDR1 DFQATT and CDR2 SNEGSKA (reference sequence). The CDR3 has 17 residues. V lost 3 bases and J lost 8; bases outside the gene matches: 15. Written as DNA, the CDR3 is TGCAGTGCTAGCCAACCTGGACTAGCGGCCCCCGGGGGGGAGCTGTTTTTT. This sequence encodes CSASQPGLAAPGGELFF.

The V gene is TRBV7-2, the J gene TRBJ1-4; D call uncertain. In germline, CDR1 is SGHTA, CDR2 FQGNSA. The CDR3 is 13 amino acids. The V gene lost 2 bases and the J gene lost 8 bases, with 9 bases spanning the gap. CDR3 in DNA: TGTGCCAGCAGCTTAATGAAGGCCGAAAAACTGTTTTTT. Translated: CASSLMKAEKLFF.

The chain has TRBV3-1 and TRBJ2-1; possible D gene TRBD2, 6 bases. Germline V CDR1 and CDR2: LGHDT, YNNKEL (reference sequence). The CDR3 is 14 amino acids. Deletions cut 0 bases from V and 8 bases from J, with 11 bases between. The CDR3 DNA follows: TGTGCCAGCAGCCAAGACTTACTAGCCTATGAGCAGTTCTTC. Protein product: CASSQDLLAYEQFF.